The rows below give T cell receptor beta chains drawn from one sample of a study of T-cell memory formation after mild COVID-19. Using its own MiXCR run on the 5' RACE reads, TCRdb lists one record per CDR3 protein. The table shows approximately 250,000 distinct CDR3 sequences, with 16% occurring only once. Specimen: PBMCs or a T cell subset sorted from them (not recorded which). These receptors came from a man aged 18 to 30 who had mild COVID-19 (a few samples of this study predate the infection). Cell type and time point are not known. Each CDR3 is given with its conserved first and last residue. The D gene is left open where the match is weak. A clone size is listed for some rows: how often the clone was seen (once, few, many), or a class if it is expanded.

v_call,j_call,clone_size,d_call,cdr3_aa,cdr3_nt
TRBV5-1,TRBJ2-1,few,-,CASSTDFRGQFF,TGCGCCAGCAGCACAGACTTCCGTGGGCAGTTCTTC
TRBV6-5,TRBJ2-1,few,-,CASSYAGTREQFF,TGTGCCAGCAGTTACGCAGGGACACGAGAGCAGTTCTTC
TRBV6-5,TRBJ2-1,-,TRBD2,CASSTKLGGAREQFF,TGTGCCAGCAGTACTAAGCTCGGGGGGGCCCGGGAGCAGTTCTTC
TRBV6-2/TRBV6-3,TRBJ1-1,few,-,CASSSLTSGFNEAFF,TGTGCCAGCAGTTCCCTCACCTCAGGGTTTAATGAAGCTTTCTTT
TRBV6-5,TRBJ1-6,few,TRBD1,CASSATGVNSPLHF,TGTGCCAGCAGTGCCACAGGGGTCAATTCACCCCTCCACTTT
TRBV15,TRBJ1-2,-,TRBD1,CATRVHPLDRGFYGYTF,TGTGCCACCAGAGTACACCCGTTGGACAGGGGGTTCTATGGCTACACCTTC
TRBV12-3/TRBV12-4,TRBJ1-2,few,TRBD1,CASSLVGRGGYTF,TGTGCCAGCAGTTTAGTCGGCAGGGGGGGCTACACCTTC
TRBV5-4,TRBJ2-2,-,TRBD1,CASSWPGQDSGELFF,TGTGCCAGCAGCTGGCCGGGACAGGATTCCGGGGAGCTGTTTTTT
TRBV5-1,TRBJ2-2,-,-,CASSLIRGNTGELFF,TGCGCCAGCAGCTTGATCCGGGGGAACACCGGGGAGCTGTTTTTT
TRBV6-6,TRBJ1-5,many,-,CASSHGQLNQPQHF,TGTGCCAGCAGTCATGGACAGCTCAATCAGCCCCAGCATTTT
TRBV6-4,TRBJ2-3,many,TRBD2,CASSERAGGPTDTQYF,TGTGCCAGCAGTGAAAGAGCGGGGGGCCCCACAGATACGCAGTATTTT
TRBV4-3,TRBJ2-1,-,TRBD2,CASSQVPSGGRNEQFF,TGCGCCAGCAGCCAAGTTCCTAGCGGGGGCCGGAATGAGCAGTTCTTC
TRBV7-6,TRBJ2-7,-,-,CASSFGGTYEQYF,TGTGCCAGCAGCTTTGGGGGAACCTACGAGCAGTACTTC
TRBV5-1,TRBJ2-7,-,-,CASSLAGAGMVDEQYF,TGCGCCAGCAGCTTGGCCGGAGCGGGTATGGTGGACGAGCAGTACTTC
TRBV4-3,TRBJ2-3,few,TRBD2,CASSQERDRPDTQYF,TGCGCCAGCAGCCAGGAGCGGGATCGGCCAGATACGCAGTATTTT
TRBV4-3,TRBJ2-1,many,-,CASSQEGWNEQFF,TGCGCCAGCAGCCAAGAGGGGTGGAATGAGCAGTTCTTC
TRBV7-2,TRBJ2-7,-,-,CASGQAGAYEQYF,TGTGCCAGCGGTCAGGCGGGGGCATACGAGCAGTACTTC
TRBV15,TRBJ1-3,few,-,CATSWTAGSGNTIYF,TGTGCCACCAGCTGGACCGCGGGGTCTGGAAACACCATATATTTT
TRBV18,TRBJ2-7,-,-,CASSPDLGSYEQYF,TGTGCCAGCTCACCAGATCTTGGTTCCTACGAGCAGTACTTC
TRBV7-9,TRBJ2-3,-,TRBD2,CASSSAASGGPATDTQYF,TGTGCCAGCAGCTCTGCGGCTAGCGGGGGGCCCGCAACAGATACGCAGTATTTT
TRBV7-2,TRBJ1-1,few,-,CASSFWGGNTEAFF,TGTGCCAGCAGCTTTTGGGGGGGGAACACTGAAGCTTTCTTT
TRBV12-3/TRBV12-4,TRBJ2-2,-,TRBD1,CASSWTGSTGELFF,TGTGCCAGTTCCTGGACAGGGTCGACCGGGGAGCTGTTTTTT
TRBV11-2,TRBJ2-5,-,TRBD2,CASSVSSGGIETQYF,TGTGCCAGCAGCGTTTCTAGCGGGGGTATAGAGACCCAGTACTTC
TRBV2,TRBJ2-5,-,TRBD2,CASSPLAGAVAQYF,TGTGCCAGCAGTCCACTAGCGGGTGCGGTGGCCCAGTACTTC
TRBV20-1,TRBJ2-2,many,TRBD2,CSARATSGGRGTGELFF,TGCAGTGCTAGAGCGACTAGCGGGGGGCGGGGCACCGGGGAGCTGTTTTTT
TRBV27,TRBJ1-6,few,-,CASSFLARGGSPLHF,TGTGCCAGCAGTTTTCTTGCGAGGGGCGGTTCACCCCTCCACTTT
TRBV6-5,TRBJ1-2,few,-,CASNKGSNYGYTF,TGTGCCAGCAATAAGGGGTCTAACTATGGCTACACCTTC
TRBV5-1,TRBJ1-1,-,-,CASSLDAGADVFF,TGCGCCAGCAGCTTGGATGCTGGGGCGGACGTTTTCTTT
TRBV7-2,TRBJ1-4,few,-,CASSPGPLENEKLFF,TGTGCCAGCAGCCCTGGCCCCTTGGAGAATGAAAAACTGTTTTTT
TRBV20-1,TRBJ2-7,few,-,CSGLLAYEQYF,TGCAGTGGGCTGTTGGCCTACGAGCAGTACTTC
TRBV7-2,TRBJ1-6,few,-,CASSLDAGDNSPLHF,TGTGCCAGCAGCTTAGATGCGGGGGATAATTCACCCCTCCACTTT
TRBV3-1,TRBJ2-1,few,TRBD2,CASSRLAGGVSYNEQFF,TGTGCCAGCAGCCGACTAGCGGGGGGCGTATCCTACAATGAGCAGTTCTTC
TRBV7-2,TRBJ2-1,-,TRBD1,CASTPDRNNEQFF,TGTGCCAGCACCCCGGACAGGAACAATGAGCAGTTCTTC
TRBV5-1,TRBJ1-6,few,-,CASSSAGTLTSSYNSPLHF,TGCGCCAGCAGCTCCGCCGGGACCTTAACCAGCTCCTATAATTCACCCCTCCACTTT
TRBV5-1,TRBJ2-4,few,-,CASSLGLPNNIQYF,TGCGCCAGCAGCTTGGGACTCCCCAACAACATTCAGTACTTC
TRBV7-2,TRBJ1-3,many,-,CASSLEGYRWFGNTIYF,TGTGCCAGCAGCTTAGAGGGCTACAGGTGGTTTGGAAACACCATATATTTT
TRBV6-1,TRBJ1-2,many,-,CASSEWRGISNYGYTF,TGTGCCAGCAGTGAATGGAGGGGCATCTCTAACTATGGCTACACCTTC
TRBV7-9,TRBJ2-3,-,TRBD2,CASSFSSGGADTQYF,TGTGCCAGCAGCTTTTCTAGCGGGGGGGCAGATACGCAGTATTTT
TRBV5-1,TRBJ1-1,few,-,CASSLSRGDTEAFF,TGCGCCAGCAGCTTGAGCCGGGGGGACACTGAAGCTTTCTTT
TRBV24-1,TRBJ1-6,-,TRBD1,CATSENRGNSPLHF,TGTGCCACCAGTGAGAACAGGGGTAATTCACCCCTCCACTTT
TRBV5-1,TRBJ2-1,-,-,CASLSSYNEQFF,TGCGCCAGCCTAAGCTCCTACAATGAGCAGTTCTTC
TRBV7-2,TRBJ2-5,few,-,CASSLDGAGLRTQYF,TGTGCCAGCAGCTTAGATGGGGCAGGGCTACGGACCCAGTACTTC
TRBV18,TRBJ2-5,few,TRBD2,CASSPQTSSQETQYF,TGTGCCAGCTCACCACAGACTAGCTCACAAGAGACCCAGTACTTC
TRBV7-9,TRBJ2-1,-,TRBD1,CASSFRDRAYNEQFF,TGTGCCAGCAGCTTCAGAGACAGGGCCTACAATGAGCAGTTCTTC
TRBV20-1,TRBJ1-3,few,-,CSADAASSGNTIYF,TGCAGTGCTGACGCAGCCTCCTCTGGAAACACCATATATTTT
TRBV12-3/TRBV12-4,TRBJ2-5,few,TRBD2,CASSKTSGEETQYF,TGTGCCAGCAGTAAGACTAGCGGGGAGGAGACCCAGTACTTC
TRBV4-2,TRBJ2-6,-,-,CASSQDQGSGANVLTF,TGTGCCAGCAGCCAAGATCAGGGCTCTGGGGCCAACGTCCTGACTTTC
TRBV19,TRBJ1-2,few,-,CASSIDGILSYGYTF,TGTGCCAGTAGTATAGACGGCATTCTTTCCTATGGCTACACCTTC
TRBV19,TRBJ1-2,-,-,CASSMTVYGYTF,TGTGCCAGTAGTATGACTGTCTATGGCTACACCTTC
TRBV6-5,TRBJ1-4,-,-,CASRWRVSSGEKLFF,TGTGCCAGCAGGTGGAGGGTCTCGTCGGGTGAAAAACTGTTTTTT
TRBV5-1,TRBJ2-3,few,TRBD2,CASSLGTSGGAWTDTQYF,TGCGCCAGCAGCCTCGGGACTAGCGGGGGGGCCTGGACAGATACGCAGTATTTT
TRBV9,TRBJ2-2,-,-,CASSVSIQGGTGELFF,TGTGCCAGCAGCGTATCCATACAGGGAGGCACCGGGGAGCTGTTTTTT
TRBV29-1,TRBJ2-7,few,-,CSVEWQATYEQYF,TGCAGCGTTGAGTGGCAGGCGACCTACGAGCAGTACTTC